This T cell receptor beta chain originates from a study of blood T cell repertoires in COVID-19. Study at large: Samples taken during acute and convalescent COVID-19 were collected in the United States, Italy and Spain. PBMCs, B-cell-depleted T cells, or T cells were the source of the cDNA or gDNA that made up the material.

The CDR3 sequence is 15 residues long. With 2 bases clipped from V and 4 bases from J, the junction kept 1 base outside the gene matches. Germline lookup yields CDR1 SGHTA and CDR2 FQGTGA. Sequencing was performed with immunoSEQ multiplex PCR; in TCRdb, only in-frame clones are kept and a portion is missing. The table has under 50,000 clones, approximately 88% seen once. The source is a woman aged 40 to 49 with acute or convalescent COVID-19. The specimen was peripheral blood. V and J are TRBV7-3 and TRBJ2-1; TRBD1 agrees at 11 bases. As DNA, the CDR3 is TGTGCCAGCAGCTTAGGACAGGGGGCGTACAATGAGCAGTTCTTC. Translation gives CASSLGQGAYNEQFF.